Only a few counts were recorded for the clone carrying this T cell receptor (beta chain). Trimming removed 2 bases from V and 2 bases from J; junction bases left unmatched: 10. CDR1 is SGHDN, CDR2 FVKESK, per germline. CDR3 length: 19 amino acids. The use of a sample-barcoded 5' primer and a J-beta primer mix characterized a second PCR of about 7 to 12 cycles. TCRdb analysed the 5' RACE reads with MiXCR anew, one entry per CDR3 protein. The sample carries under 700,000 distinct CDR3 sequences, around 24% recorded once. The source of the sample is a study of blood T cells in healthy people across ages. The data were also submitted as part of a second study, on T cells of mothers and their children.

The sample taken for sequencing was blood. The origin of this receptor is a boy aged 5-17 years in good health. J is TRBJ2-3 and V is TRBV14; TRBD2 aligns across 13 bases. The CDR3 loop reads CASSQYTGTSGVNTDTQYF. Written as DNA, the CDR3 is TGTGCCAGCAGCCAATATACCGGGACTAGCGGGGTCAACACAGATACGCAGTATTTT.